This TCR beta chain comes out of a study of T-cell memory formation after mild COVID-19 (dated by TCRdb to about 2021). With regard to the full study: Most TCR sequence clusters were specific to one of the two donors. The cohort was made up of two young adult volunteers, one female and one male, who were previously healthy. In a couple of donors, T-cell clones that expanded and contracted after mild COVID-19 were followed by sequencing TCRalpha and TCRbeta repertoires longitudinally. Study-wide findings and limitations: Only a couple of mild cases were covered by the study, and larger cohorts that include severe cases with pre-infection samples were considered necessary. Clones contracting from day 15 to 85 had balanced CD4/CD8 phenotypes, while a second wave expanding from day 15 to 37 was biased towards CD4+. The second-wave clones that peaked on day 37 were not confirmed to be SARS-CoV-2 specific. Some responding clones were detected in pre-infection memory, suggesting pre-existing cross-reactive memory T cells joined the SARS-CoV-2 response. Contracting CD4+ clones were located mainly in the CM and EM memory subsets, whereas CD8+ clones were found to be enriched in EMRA.

This clonotype was counted between two and nine times. Its antigen remains undetermined. No much larger clone exists at a distance of one base, and base qualities are not known. Sequencing instrument: Illumina NovaSeq 6000. TCRalpha and TCRbeta cDNA libraries were constructed by 5'RACE with constant-segment primers, with sample barcodes and unique molecular identifiers being introduced. Trizol reagent was used to extract RNA from every sample. The libraries were amplified in two PCR steps, and the second step added a second sample barcode and Illumina TruSeq adapters. Libraries were sequenced on an Illumina NovaSeq with 2 x 150 bp paired-end reads. The authors processed their data as follows. With migec v1.2.7, reads were demultiplexed and then collapsed into UMI-guided consensus sequences. Using mixcr v2.1.11, UMI consensuses were aligned to TRA and TRB V and J templates and then assembled into clonotypes. Clonotypes were classified as expanded or contracted when called significant by both edgeR and NoisET, with noise models trained on biological replicates. For edgeR calls, the thresholds were a false discovery rate-adjusted p below 0.01 and a log2 fold-change of 1. As an exploratory analysis of dynamics, max-normalized trajectories of the 1000 most abundant clonotypes were examined with PCA combined with hierarchical clustering. Separately sequenced CD4+ and CD8+ repertoires were used to assign a CD4 or CD8 phenotype to each responding clone. TCRdb trimmed public reads at Q25 via fastp, called clones via MiXCR and kept in-frame beta chains. Rows merge per CDR3 protein into single entries with the most common DNA and genes. The V and J calls here are based on TCRdb, not the publication. The table for this sample lists approximately 490,000 distinct CDR3 sequences; about a fifth of them were counted only once. The top ten hold about 12% of the sample.

Ficoll-Paque density gradient centrifugation was the method used to isolate PBMCs. The V end loses 2 bases and the J end loses 8 bases, and a stretch of 9 bases separates them. Including the terminal cysteine and phenylalanine, the CDR3 comprises 13 residues. Only the CDR3 DNA stays, 39 bases, in frame from base 1. CDR1 and CDR2 (MNHEY, SVGAGI) derive from the germline V gene. This chain is built from TRBV6-5 and TRBJ1-4; there is no confident call for the D gene. Sample: PBMCs or a T cell subset sorted from them (not recorded which). The sequence derives from an adult woman who had mild COVID-19 (a few samples of this study predate the infection). The sample titles of this study are shuffled in the database, so cell type and time point are left out; the donor was told from shared clones. The DNA sequence reads TGTGCCAGCAGTTACGCCCCGTGGGAAAAACTGTTTTTT. Protein translation: CASSYAPWEKLFF.